This T cell receptor beta chain was found in a study of early T cells in non-severe SARS-CoV-2 infection. Trimming shortened V by 0 bases and J by 4 bases, and 12 bases separated the two germline ends. Germline CDR1 reads SGHDT; CDR2 reads YYEEEE. The CDR3 is 15 amino acids. TCRdb reanalysed the 5' RACE reads using MiXCR and keeps one entry per CDR3 protein. The sample gives about 27,000 distinct CDR3 sequences, just under 3% of which show up once; approximately 0.71% is in the top ten. The source of this sequence is an adult who was a healthcare worker with PCR-confirmed SARS-CoV-2 infection or an uninfected control (not recorded which). The J gene is TRBJ2-3, the V gene TRBV5-6; D remains unclear. The sample was whole blood. In nucleotides, the CDR3 is TGTGCCAGCAGCTTGGCAATAGTGCCTCCAGATACGCAGTATTTT. It specifies CASSLAIVPPDTQYF.